The 27 T cell receptor beta chains given below trace back to one sample, sequenced in a study of T cell repertoires in cytomegalovirus infection. TCRdb redid the calling of the reads with MiXCR, one entry per CDR3 protein. The data contain some 150,000 distinct CDR3 sequences, around a quarter of them seen just once; the ten biggest clones take up 9.5% to 12%. Input material: PBMCs. The receptor source for this set is a human donor in good health (CMV status not recorded). Some clones in this sample may be carry-over from other donors' samples.

This chain joins TRBV12-3 or TRBV12-4 and TRBJ1-4; D uncertain. Deletions cut 5 bases from V and 8 bases from J, with 6 bases between. The CDR3 is 11 residues long. The CDR3 sequence: CASSPREKLFF. The CDR3 DNA is TGTGCCAGCAGTCCACGGGAAAAACTGTTTTTT.

The sample holds many counts of this clonotype. This chain joins TRBV7-8 and TRBJ2-7; TRBD2 agrees at 7 bases. The CDR3 loop spans 15 amino acids. Per the germline V gene, CDR1 is SGHVS and CDR2 is FQNEAQ. Trimming took 6 bases from V and 4 from J; bases not matched to a gene: 12. DNA for the CDR3: TGTGCCAGCAGGTTAACGGCGGGAGCTCGGTACGAGCAGTACTTC. This gives the protein CASRLTAGARYEQYF.

The chain uses TRBV19 and TRBJ1-5, with 7 positions matching TRBD1. Germline-derived CDR1 and CDR2 are LNHDA and SQIVND (reference sequence). This CDR3 is 13 amino acids long. Trimming removed 3 bases from V and 6 bases from J; junction bases left unmatched: 2. The CDR3 DNA reads as TGTGCCAGTAGTATCGACAGGGTTCAGCCCCAGCATTTT. Amino acid sequence: CASSIDRVQPQHF.

This clonotype occurred many times. The V call is TRBV7-9, the J call TRBJ2-3; D remains unclear. CDR3 length: 13 residues. Deletions cut 3 bases from V and 1 base from J, with 5 bases between. Germline V gene lookup returns CDR1 SEHNR and CDR2 FQNEAQ (reference sequence). The CDR3 loop is CASSLSRTDTQYF. DNA for the CDR3: TGTGCCAGCAGCTTGTCCCGCACAGATACGCAGTATTTT.

The V and J genes are TRBV12-3 or TRBV12-4 and TRBJ2-6, with D unresolved. This CDR3 is built from 14 residues. Trimming cost V 6 bases and J 0 bases, with 6 bases left between them. This CDR3 reads CASRESSGANVLTF. CDR3 coding DNA: TGTGCCAGCAGGGAGAGCTCTGGGGCCAACGTCCTGACTTTC.

The chain carries TRBV5-5 and TRBJ1-5; D is unclear. The V end was cut by 5 bases, the J end by 3 bases, with 18 bases between. Germline V gene sequence: CDR1 SGHKS, CDR2 YYEKEE (reference sequence). This CDR3 spans 16 amino acids. The CDR3 bases are TGTGCCAGCAGTCGCCGTCTGGGCCCTTCCAATCAGCCCCAGCATTTT. This sequence encodes CASSRRLGPSNQPQHF.

The CDR3 bases are TGTGCCAGCCGCGCGAACCAACTGGCCACCGGGGAGCTGTTTTTT. Its translation is CASRANQLATGELFF. The gene calls are TRBV28 and TRBJ2-2; D is undetermined. The CDR3 spans 15 residues. The germline gives CDR1 MDHEN, CDR2 SYDVKM. Trimming removed 8 bases from V and 4 bases from J, with 17 bases in between.

Ten or more counts support this clonotype. J is TRBJ2-3 and V is TRBV7-9; 12 bases line up with TRBD2. Per germline, CDR1 SEHNR and CDR2 FQNEAQ (reference sequence). The V and J ends lost 5 bases and 5 bases, in that order; junction bases with no gene match: 8. The CDR3 loop spans 16 amino acids. The CDR3 region is CASSPRLAGDRDTQYF. The CDR3 DNA reads as TGTGCCAGCAGCCCGCGACTAGCGGGAGATCGAGATACGCAGTATTTT. Based on the CDR3 plus reference TRBV7-9 and TRBJ2-3, the full variable domain is DTGVSQNPRHKITKRGQNVTFRCDPISEHNRLYWYRQTLGQGPEFLTYFQNEAQLEKSRLLSDRFSAERPKGSFSTLEIQRTEQGDSAMYLCASSPRLAGDRDTQYFGPGTRLTVL.

This clonotype was found a few times. The rearrangement uses TRBV15 and TRBJ2-7; D possibly corresponds to TRBD2 (6 bases). V lost 0 bases and J 2 bases, leaving 11 bases between the germline ends. The CDR3 is 15 residues long. Per the germline V gene, CDR1 is LNHNV and CDR2 is YYDKDF (reference sequence). The CDR3 nucleotides read TGTGCCACCAGCAGAGAAGCGCGGGGCCCCTACGAGCAGTACTTC. The encoded protein is CATSREARGPYEQYF. Based on the CDR3 plus reference TRBV15 and TRBJ2-7, the full variable domain is DAMVIQNPRYQVTQFGKPVTLSCSQTLNHNVMYWYQQKSSQAPKLLFHYYDKDFNNEADTPDNFQSRRPNTSFCFLDIRSPGLGDTAMYLCATSREARGPYEQYFGPGTRLTVT.

The chain couples TRBV5-4 to TRBJ2-1; 7 nucleotides align to TRBD2. The junction had 7 bases not matched to a gene; V was cut back by 0 bases and J by 4 bases. In germline, CDR1 is SGHNT, CDR2 YYREEE (reference sequence). The CDR3 length is 16 residues. The CDR3 DNA reads as TGTGCCAGCAGCTTGGAGGCCCAGCGGGGATACAATGAGCAGTTCTTC. Translated, it gives CASSLEAQRGYNEQFF.

Within the sample, this clonotype is medium-sized (0.01 to 0.1%). CDR3 protein: CASSPERWQETQYF. The CDR3 DNA follows: TGTGCCAGCAGCCCGGAGAGGTGGCAAGAGACCCAGTACTTC. The J gene is TRBJ2-5, the V gene TRBV7-9; D ambiguous. V was shortened by 5 bases and J by 2 bases, with 12 bases between the two germline ends. The CDR3 contains 14 residues. The V gene's germline CDR1 is SEHNR and CDR2 FQNEAQ (reference sequence).

The chain links TRBV20-1 to TRBJ1-1; TRBD1 might be the D (5 bases). Germline V lookup: CDR1 DFQATT, CDR2 SNEGSKA (reference sequence). V lost 2 bases, J lost 5 bases, and 6 bases lay in between. CDR3 length: 11 amino acids. CDR3 region: CSARQGTEAFF. DNA for the CDR3: TGCAGTGCTAGACAGGGAACTGAAGCTTTCTTT.

Many counts were recorded for this clonotype. The DNA of the CDR3 is TGTGCCAGCAGCCTGCAGGGCCCGAATCAGCCCCAGCATTTT. Protein product: CASSLQGPNQPQHF. This chain joins TRBV11-2 and TRBJ1-5, with D possibly matching TRBD1 (5 bases). V shed 5 bases and J shed 4 bases, with 12 bases lying between them. This CDR3 contains 14 residues. Germline V lookup: CDR1 SGHAT, CDR2 FQNNGV.

The J gene is TRBJ1-2, the V gene TRBV6-2 or TRBV6-3; D is unresolved. This CDR3 has 12 amino acids. Germline values: CDR1 MNHEY, CDR2 SVGEGT. Trimming stripped 0 bases from V and 8 bases from J, with 7 bases between. For the CDR3, the DNA is TGTGCCAGCAGTTACTCGATGTCAGGCTACACCTTC. It codes for CASSYSMSGYTF.

The chain has TRBV29-1 and TRBJ1-3; D is ambiguous. The CDR3 sequence is 12 residues long. Trimming took off 5 bases at V and 2 bases at J, with 7 bases between the two ends. Germline lookup yields CDR1 SQVTM and CDR2 ANQGSEA. As DNA, the CDR3 is TGCAGCGTTAGGGATCCTGGAAACACCATATATTTT. This codes for CSVRDPGNTIYF.

This chain joins TRBV2 and TRBJ2-2; D unclear. The V gene's germline CDR1 is SNHLY and CDR2 FYNNEI. Deletions cut 8 bases from V and 1 base from J, with 11 bases between. This CDR3 spans 14 amino acids. CDR3 region: CASGRGENTGELFF. CDR3 coding DNA: TGTGCCAGCGGACGCGGCGAGAACACCGGGGAGCTGTTTTTT.

This clonotype was counted many times. The V gene is TRBV7-8, the J gene TRBJ2-2; 9 nucleotides agree with TRBD1. Germline-derived CDR1 and CDR2 are SGHVS and FQNEAQ. The CDR3 runs to 14 residues. The V segment lost 6 bases and the J segment 6 bases; nucleotides outside the gene matches: 5. The CDR3 here is CASRRTGVAGELFF. CDR3 nucleotide sequence: TGTGCCAGCAGGAGGACAGGGGTTGCCGGGGAGCTGTTTTTT.

The gene calls are TRBV29-1 and TRBJ2-1; TRBD2 matches at 14 bases. The V and J ends lost 7 bases and 4 bases, in that order; junction bases with no gene match: 6. CDR3 size: 15 residues. Germline V gene sequence: CDR1 SQVTM, CDR2 ANQGSEA. The CDR3 reads CSGRGLAGGYNEQFF. DNA for the CDR3: TGCAGCGGCAGAGGACTAGCGGGAGGATACAATGAGCAGTTCTTC.

The chain carries TRBV28 and TRBJ2-3; 12 bases match TRBD2. The J segment lost 8 bases and the V segment lost 10 bases, leaving 7 bases of the junction unmatched. This CDR3 is built from 13 residues. Germline values: CDR1 MDHEN, CDR2 SYDVKM. The CDR3 DNA sequence: TGTGCCATGGGGGAACTAGCGGGAGGTACGCAGTATTTT. This codes for CAMGELAGGTQYF.

This clonotype was counted a few times. A much larger clonotype is one base distant, so this may be a read error. V and J are TRBV7-2 and TRBJ2-1; no reliable D call. The V gene's germline CDR1 is SGHTA and CDR2 FQGNSA. Trimming cost V 3 bases and J 8 bases, with 11 bases left between them. CDR3 size: 13 residues. CDR3 sequence: CASSLAARHEQFF. CDR3 coding DNA: TGTGCCAGCAGCTTGGCGGCGCGCCATGAGCAGTTCTTC.

The chain couples TRBV3-1 to TRBJ2-5; 11 bases agree with TRBD2. V dropped 4 bases and J dropped 4; count of bases not matched to a gene: 5. Germline-derived CDR1 and CDR2 are LGHDT and YNNKEL (reference sequence). The CDR3 runs to 15 residues. The CDR3 region is CASSPGGLAGETQYF. The CDR3 nucleotides read TGTGCCAGCAGCCCCGGCGGACTAGCGGGAGAGACCCAGTACTTC.

This clonotype has more than one count but fewer than ten. CDR3 DNA: TGTGCCAGCAGTTACGGGACGGGGGGGGGCACTGAAGCTTTCTTT. The encoded protein is CASSYGTGGGTEAFF. The J gene is TRBJ1-1, the V gene TRBV27; TRBD1 might be the D (5 bases). The CDR3 has 15 residues. Germline loops: CDR1 MNHEY, CDR2 SMNVEV (reference sequence). Trimming took off 4 bases at V and 4 bases at J, with 16 bases between the two ends.

This clonotype was seen ten or more times. The chain employs TRBV7-3 and TRBJ2-5; TRBD1 aligns across 9 bases. The CDR3 totals 15 residues. Per the germline V gene, CDR1 is SGHTA and CDR2 is FQGTGA. Trimming took 5 bases from V and 3 from J; bases not matched to a gene: 7. CDR3: CASSAGQGREETQYF. In DNA, the CDR3 is TGTGCCAGCAGCGCCGGACAGGGGAGGGAAGAGACCCAGTACTTC. The entire variable domain, with the rest obtained from reference TRBV7-3 and TRBJ2-5, is as follows: GAGVSQTPSNKVTEKGKYVELRCDPISGHTALYWYRQSLGQGPEFLIYFQGTGAADDSGLPNDRFFAVRPEGSVSTLKIQRTERGDSAVYLCASSAGQGREETQYFGPGTRLLVL.

This clonotype was recorded many times. The chain recombines TRBV7-8 with TRBJ2-2, with D possibly being TRBD1 (6 bases). Trimming pared 1 base from V and 0 bases from J, leaving 15 bases between. The CDR3 totals 18 residues. Germline V gives CDR1 SGHVS, CDR2 FQNEAQ. In DNA, the CDR3 is TGTGCCAGCAGCTTAGGGGTAGGGGGAATTACGAACACCGGGGAGCTGTTTTTT. It translates to CASSLGVGGITNTGELFF.

The CDR3 DNA follows: TGTGCCTCCTCCTGGGGGGGGCGGGGCAGTGAGCAGTTCTTC. This translates into CASSWGGRGSEQFF. This sequence joins TRBV19 and TRBJ2-1, with D perhaps matching TRBD2 (7 bases). CDR3 length: 14 residues. Trimming left V 11 bases short and J 9 bases short, with 23 bases between. Germline V gene sequence: CDR1 LNHDA, CDR2 SQIVND (reference sequence).

At least ten counts were recorded for this clonotype. The V gene is TRBV7-2, the J gene TRBJ2-5; possible D gene TRBD1, 6 bases. V shed 5 bases and J shed 1 base, with 14 bases lying between them. This CDR3 is 15 amino acids long. Germline loops: CDR1 SGHTA, CDR2 FQGNSA. CDR3 bases: TGTGCCAGCAGCCGATCCGGGACACCCCAAGAGACCCAGTACTTC. It encodes CASSRSGTPQETQYF.

This clonotype was seen many times. V and J are TRBV7-2 and TRBJ2-5; D remains unclear. Trimming took off 1 base at V and 5 bases at J, with 11 bases between the two ends. The CDR3 runs to 14 residues. Germline CDR1 reads SGHTA; CDR2 reads FQGNSA. This CDR3 reads CASSLGGAWETQYF. CDR3 in DNA: TGTGCCAGCAGCTTAGGCGGAGCTTGGGAGACCCAGTACTTC.